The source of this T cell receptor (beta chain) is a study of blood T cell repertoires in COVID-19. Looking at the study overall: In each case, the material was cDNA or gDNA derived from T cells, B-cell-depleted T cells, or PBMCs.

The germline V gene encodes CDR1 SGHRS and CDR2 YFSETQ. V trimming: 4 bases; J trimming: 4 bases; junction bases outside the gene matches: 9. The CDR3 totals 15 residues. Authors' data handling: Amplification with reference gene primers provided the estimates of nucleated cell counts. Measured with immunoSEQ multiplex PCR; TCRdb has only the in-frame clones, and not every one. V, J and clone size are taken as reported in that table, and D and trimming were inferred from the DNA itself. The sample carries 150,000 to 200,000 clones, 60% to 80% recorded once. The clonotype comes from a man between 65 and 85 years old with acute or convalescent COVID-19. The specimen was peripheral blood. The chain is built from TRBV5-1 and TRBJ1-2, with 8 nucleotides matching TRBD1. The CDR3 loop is CASSPGAGGFYGYTF. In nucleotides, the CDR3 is TGCGCCAGCAGCCCGGGAGCAGGGGGCTTCTATGGCTACACCTTC.